In its sample, the clone carrying this T cell receptor beta chain was seen once. What it binds is not known. No infections or other immune events were documented during collection. The data derive from a study of identifying expanded T cells in peripheral blood. Overall study results and limits: Approximately 1.2 clones differed between technical replicates, versus about 16 and 19 over time. Clone count variance between approximately two-week samples rose with total template count.

Data came from immunoSEQ multiplex PCR; TCRdb stores just in-frame clones and leaves some out. The profile covers 90,000 to 100,000 clones, with approximately 91% appearing a single time and approximately 5.3% taken by the ten largest. The CDR3 covers 15 residues. With 2 bases clipped from V and 2 bases from J, the junction kept 2 bases outside the gene matches. From germline, CDR1 is SGHRS and CDR2 YFSETQ. Sequenced material: blood. This chain uses TRBV5-1 with TRBJ2-2; 8 bases are shared with TRBD1. This receptor was identified in a person between 18 and 69 years old in good health. CDR3 amino acids: CASSLGTGNTGELFF. The CDR3 DNA is TGCGCCAGCAGCTTAGGGACAGGAAACACCGGGGAGCTGTTTTTT.